Here is one TCR beta chain with its context. Data came from immunoSEQ multiplex PCR; TCRdb stores just in-frame clones and leaves some out. There are roughly 28,000 clones in the sample; 80% to 90% occur only once, and around 1% lies in the top ten. Sorting took every CD4+ cell except CD45RA+CCR7+CD95- naive cells, reaching over 95% purity. Swiss blood donation centers supplied the healthy donor blood. The V end was cut by 4 bases, the J end by 6 bases, with 19 bases between. The length of the CDR3 is 14 residues. Germline loops: CDR1 SQVTM, CDR2 ANQGSEA. The sample is drawn from a study of human CD4 T cells and Enterobacteriaceae.

The rearrangement uses TRBV29-1 and TRBJ2-7; D call uncertain. The receptor comes from a human donor in good health. Sequenced sample: memory CD4+ T cells from blood. The CDR3 nucleotides read TGCAGCGTTGCTACAGAAGGTGTTGTCTCCGAGCAGTACTTC. Encoded protein: CSVATEGVVSEQYF.